This T cell receptor beta chain was profiled in a study of cytomegalovirus exposure and HLA in healthy donors. V lost 0 bases to trimming and J lost 3 bases, with 10 bases between them. This CDR3 region has 15 residues. Germline CDR1 SGHRS, CDR2 YFSETQ. The table lists this clone with a count of one. Its target is unknown. Study results and caveats: Earlier analysis looked at TCR beta V segments, and most were productive about 90% or about 30% of the time.

Despite likely unrecorded immune exposures, the donors were nominally healthy at the time of sampling. This PCR relied on a set of 60 Vbeta primers and 13 Jbeta primers. TCRdb keeps only in-frame clones here, not all; method: immunoSEQ multiplex PCR. The sample shows around 150,000 clones, about 63% of them seen only once. The sequence derives from a woman in her 40s in good health and CMV-seropositive. The sample was PBMCs. This chain links TRBV5-1 with TRBJ1-3; D is undetermined. CDR3 sequence (DNA): TGCGCCAGCAGCTTGGATCTCGTTGTTGGAAACACCATATATTTT. It codes for CASSLDLVVGNTIYF.